This T cell receptor (beta chain) comes out of a study of identical twins. Germline V gene data show CDR1 as DFQATT and CDR2 as SNEGSKA (reference sequence). With V trimmed by 8 bases and J by 6 bases, 15 bases remained unmatched. This CDR3 region has 15 residues. TCRdb itself ran the 5' RACE reads through MiXCR, one entry per CDR3 protein. The sample consists of 500,000 to 600,000 distinct CDR3 sequences, roughly a fifth of them appearing once. These data were also reused for a study on T cells expressing NK-cell markers. That source adds: The contribution of dominant NKG2C+ clonotypes to CD8+ T cells in five to seven donors was 1.0-7.0%.

V and J are TRBV20-1 and TRBJ2-3; 9 bases fit TRBD2. The receptor's source is a woman between 18 and 29 years old in good health. The source material was CD4+ T cells sorted from blood. CDR3 protein: CSPWRGRENRDTQYF. The CDR3 DNA reads as TGCAGTCCCTGGCGCGGGAGGGAAAACAGGGATACGCAGTATTTT.